The rows below give T cell receptor beta chains drawn from one sample of a study of CXCR3-negative and CXCR3-positive naive CD8 T cells. Following a re-call of the 5' RACE reads, TCRdb has one entry per CDR3 protein and lacks DNA. The table for this sample gives tens of thousands of distinct CDR3 sequences. Sequencing was done on a sample of naive CXCR3- CD8+ T cells from blood. The receptors come from a human donor in good health. Some clones in this sample may be carry-over from other donors' samples. CDR3s include the opening cysteine and the closing phenylalanine or tryptophan. Rows give clone size only sometimes, using once, few, many, or a class for an expanded clone.

CDR3aa	abundance	len	v_gene	j_gene
CASSVSALPIPNYGYTF	NA	17	TRBV9	TRBJ1-2
CSVEDPGVPGELFF	NA	14	TRBV29-1	TRBJ2-2
CASTIIQGELFF	NA	12	TRBV12-3/TRBV12-4	TRBJ2-2
CASSLSQGANTEAFF	NA	15	TRBV5-1	TRBJ1-1
CSVEDPNEAFF	NA	11	TRBV29-1	TRBJ1-1
CASSFGGAETQYF	NA	13	TRBV28	TRBJ2-5
CASSSTGTGAYVGTF	NA	15	TRBV2	TRBJ1-2
CSAITAGEGGTEAFF	NA	15	TRBV20-1	TRBJ1-1
CASSAGGEQYF	NA	11	TRBV7-2	TRBJ2-7
CASSQDRTIGRNEQFF	NA	16	TRBV4-3	TRBJ2-1
CASSQDRVETQYF	medium-sized	13	TRBV4-1	TRBJ2-5
CASSLFPGEAFF	NA	12	TRBV28	TRBJ1-1
CASRWDSMNTEAFF	NA	14	TRBV28	TRBJ1-1
CASSYSARSGNEQFF	NA	15	TRBV6-5	TRBJ2-1
CAWSVARPDTQYF	NA	13	TRBV30	TRBJ2-3
CASSLDPSGGNEQFF	NA	15	TRBV11-2	TRBJ2-1
CASSTLTVSYEQYF	NA	14	TRBV28	TRBJ2-7
CASSRQRQFLDDIAKNIQYF	NA	20	TRBV28	TRBJ2-4
CASSLVGGDEQFF	NA	13	TRBV5-1	TRBJ2-1
CASSPVQGGLVATNEKLFF	NA	19	TRBV7-9	TRBJ1-4
CASSSRDMYEQYF	NA	13	TRBV28	TRBJ2-7
CASSHHLRTVSSGNTIYF	NA	18	TRBV3-1	TRBJ1-3
CASSYLTSPLYNEQFF	NA	16	TRBV7-9	TRBJ2-1
CASSRRLAKETQYF	NA	14	TRBV11-3	TRBJ2-5
CASSFGVEGADEQYF	NA	15	TRBV28	TRBJ2-7
CASSSGGLYNEQFF	NA	14	TRBV12-3/TRBV12-4	TRBJ2-1
CASSLGQGAAETQYF	NA	15	TRBV7-9	TRBJ2-5
CAISDQRDNEQYF	NA	13	TRBV10-3	TRBJ2-7
CSARPGGAGNEQFF	NA	14	TRBV20-1	TRBJ2-1
CASSLSAGELFF	NA	12	TRBV27	TRBJ2-2
CASSPPAISTDTQYF	NA	15	TRBV28	TRBJ2-3
CASSGFYSEAFF	NA	12	TRBV10-2	TRBJ1-1
CSVGQGTNTEAFF	NA	13	TRBV29-1	TRBJ1-1
CASSPWTGNQPQHF	NA	14	TRBV28	TRBJ1-5
CSVVDRGILYEQYF	NA	14	TRBV29-1	TRBJ2-7
CASSPSGDYGYTF	NA	13	TRBV18	TRBJ1-2
CASSQSDSTDTQYF	NA	14	TRBV28	TRBJ2-3
CASSYSKGGQQFF	NA	13	TRBV6-5	TRBJ2-1
CASSPWTGGHYGYTF	NA	15	TRBV27	TRBJ1-2
CSAPGALSSYNEQFF	NA	15	TRBV20-1	TRBJ2-1
CASSPRQGVEAFF	NA	13	TRBV9	TRBJ1-1
CASSYSGGGPNTGELFF	NA	17	TRBV6-5	TRBJ2-2
CASSLEDSWTYEQYF	NA	15	TRBV5-1	TRBJ2-7
CASSQVKNYGYTF	NA	13	TRBV14	TRBJ1-2
CSVWTGTDTQYF	NA	12	TRBV29-1	TRBJ2-3
CASTPERSSYNEQFF	NA	15	TRBV28	TRBJ2-1
CSALDDRGQGFFYNEQFF	NA	18	TRBV20-1	TRBJ2-1
CASSSPAWSNQPQHF	NA	15	TRBV19	TRBJ1-5
CASSPDRVNTEAFF	NA	14	TRBV5-6	TRBJ1-1
CASSHPSGDRAYEQYF	NA	16	TRBV14	TRBJ2-7